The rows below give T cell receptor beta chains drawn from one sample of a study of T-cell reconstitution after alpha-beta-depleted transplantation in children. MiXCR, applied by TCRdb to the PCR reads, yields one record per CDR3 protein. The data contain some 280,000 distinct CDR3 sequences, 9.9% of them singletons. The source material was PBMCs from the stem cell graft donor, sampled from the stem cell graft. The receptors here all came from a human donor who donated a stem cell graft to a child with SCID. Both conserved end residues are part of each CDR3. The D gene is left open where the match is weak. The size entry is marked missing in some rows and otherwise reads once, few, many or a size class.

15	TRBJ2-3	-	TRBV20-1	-	CSAGVSGAPGDTQYF	TGCAGTGCGGGCGTGTCGGGGGCCCCGGGGGATACGCAGTATTTT
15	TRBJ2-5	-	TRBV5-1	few	CASSLTRGVEETQYF	TGCGCCAGCAGCTTGACTCGAGGGGTGGAGGAGACCCAGTACTTC
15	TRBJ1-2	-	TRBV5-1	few	CASSSTTGHDYGYTF	TGCGCCAGCAGCTCCACAACCGGACACGACTATGGCTACACCTTC
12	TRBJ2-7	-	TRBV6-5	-	CASKTKNYEQYF	TGTGCCAGCAAGACAAAGAACTACGAGCAGTACTTC
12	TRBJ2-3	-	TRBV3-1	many	CASSQDTNTQYF	TGTGCCAGCAGCCAAGATACGAATACGCAGTATTTT
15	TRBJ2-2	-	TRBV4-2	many	CASSQGGVNTGELFF	TGTGCCAGCAGCCAAGGGGGGGTCAACACCGGGGAGCTGTTTTTT
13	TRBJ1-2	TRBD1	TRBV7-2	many	CASSKTGAYGYTF	TGTGCCAGCAGCAAGACAGGGGCCTATGGCTACACCTTC
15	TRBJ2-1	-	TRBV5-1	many	CASSLVSGFNNEQFF	TGCGCCAGCAGCTTGGTTAGCGGATTTAACAATGAGCAGTTCTTC
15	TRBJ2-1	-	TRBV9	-	CASSAPRGQINEQFF	TGTGCCAGCAGCGCCCCCCGGGGGCAGATCAATGAGCAGTTCTTC
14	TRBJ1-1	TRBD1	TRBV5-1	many	CASSLREGAPEAFF	TGCGCCAGCAGCCTGAGGGAGGGGGCCCCTGAAGCTTTCTTT
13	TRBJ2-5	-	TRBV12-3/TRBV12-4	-	CASSGTEENTQYF	TGTGCCAGCAGTGGGACTGAAGAGAATACCCAGTACTTC
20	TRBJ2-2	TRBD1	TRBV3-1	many	CASSPDRTRQGSFGTGELFF	TGTGCCAGCAGCCCTGACCGGACCCGACAGGGCTCTTTTGGCACCGGGGAGCTGTTTTTT
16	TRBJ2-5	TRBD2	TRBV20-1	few	CSARDLSSGIQETQYF	TGCAGTGCTAGAGATCTTTCTAGCGGGATTCAAGAGACCCAGTACTTC
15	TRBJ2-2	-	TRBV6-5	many	CASSYFATPTGELFF	TGTGCCAGCAGTTACTTTGCGACACCCACCGGGGAGCTGTTTTTT
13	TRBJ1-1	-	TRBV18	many	CASSLDRNTEAFF	TGTGCCAGCAGTTTAGACAGGAACACTGAAGCTTTCTTT
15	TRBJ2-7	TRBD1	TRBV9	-	CASSATGAPSYEQYF	TGTGCCAGCAGCGCTACAGGGGCACCCTCCTACGAGCAGTACTTC
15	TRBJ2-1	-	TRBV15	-	CATSRARGAYNEQFF	TGTGCCACCAGCAGAGCGCGCGGGGCCTACAATGAGCAGTTCTTC
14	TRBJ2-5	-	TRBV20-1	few	CSAHNRARGETQYF	TGCAGTGCCCACAACAGGGCCCGCGGGGAGACCCAGTACTTC
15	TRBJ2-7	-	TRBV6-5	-	CASSLVPGDSYEQYF	TGTGCCAGCAGTTTAGTGCCGGGTGACTCCTACGAGCAGTACTTC
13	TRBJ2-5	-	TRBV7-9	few	CASSRDVQETQYF	TGTGCCAGCAGCAGGGACGTCCAAGAGACCCAGTACTTC
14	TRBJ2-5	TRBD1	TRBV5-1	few	CASSGQGGTETQYF	TGCGCCAGCAGCGGCCAAGGGGGCACGGAGACCCAGTACTTC
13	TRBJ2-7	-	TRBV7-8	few	CASSFTSSYEQYF	TGTGCCAGCAGCTTTACCAGCTCCTACGAGCAGTACTTC
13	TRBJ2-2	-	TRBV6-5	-	CASSYGGSGELFF	TGTGCCAGCAGTTACGGGGGCTCCGGGGAGCTGTTTTTT
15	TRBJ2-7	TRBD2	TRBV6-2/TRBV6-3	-	CASRPGTSKTYEQYF	TGTGCCAGCAGGCCCGGGACTAGCAAAACCTACGAGCAGTACTTC
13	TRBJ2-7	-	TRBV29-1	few	CSALRGGTHEQYF	TGCAGCGCCCTTCGTGGGGGGACTCACGAGCAGTACTTC
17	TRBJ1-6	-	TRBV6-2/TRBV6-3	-	CASSPGASNSYNSPLHF	TGTGCCAGCAGCCCCGGGGCTTCGAATTCCTATAATTCACCCCTCCACTTT
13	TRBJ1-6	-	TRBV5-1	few	CASRSIGESPLHF	TGCGCCAGCAGATCAATTGGAGAGTCACCCCTCCACTTT
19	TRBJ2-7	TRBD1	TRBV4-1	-	CASSQASRARGQGTYEQYF	TGCGCCAGCAGCCAAGCTTCTCGGGCGAGGGGACAGGGGACCTACGAGCAGTACTTC
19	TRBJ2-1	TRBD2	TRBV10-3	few	CAISAVAGGPPSSYNEQFF	TGTGCCATCAGCGCCGTAGCGGGGGGTCCCCCTAGCTCCTACAATGAGCAGTTCTTC
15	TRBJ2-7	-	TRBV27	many	CASSNQVYPTYEQYF	TGTGCCAGTAGTAACCAGGTTTACCCTACCTACGAGCAGTACTTC
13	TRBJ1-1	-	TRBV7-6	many	CASSLDTGTEAFF	TGTGCCAGCAGCTTAGACACTGGGACTGAAGCTTTCTTT
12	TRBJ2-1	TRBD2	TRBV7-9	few	CASSPSRGEQFF	TGTGCCAGCAGCCCCTCGCGGGGGGAGCAGTTCTTC
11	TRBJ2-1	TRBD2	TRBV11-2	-	CASSLGGGLFF	TGTGCCAGCAGCTTAGGGGGGGGGTTGTTCTTC
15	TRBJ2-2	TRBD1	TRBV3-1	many	CASSLGTVNTGELFF	TGTGCCAGCAGTTTGGGGACAGTGAACACCGGGGAGCTGTTTTTT
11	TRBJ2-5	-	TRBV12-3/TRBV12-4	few	CASSSTETQYF	TGTGCCAGCAGCAGCACCGAGACCCAGTACTTC
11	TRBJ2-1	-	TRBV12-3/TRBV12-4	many	CASSRSTEQFF	TGTGCCAGCAGTCGAAGTACCGAGCAGTTCTTC
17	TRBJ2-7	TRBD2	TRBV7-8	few	CASSFGTSGGGSYEQYF	TGTGCCAGCAGCTTCGGGACTAGCGGGGGAGGGTCCTACGAGCAGTACTTC
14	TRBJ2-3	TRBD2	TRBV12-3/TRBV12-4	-	CASRGTSGGGTQYF	TGTGCCAGCAGGGGGACTAGCGGGGGAGGTACGCAGTATTTT
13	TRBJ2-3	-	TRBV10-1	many	CASSPQLTDTQYF	TGCGCCAGCAGTCCCCAACTCACAGATACGCAGTATTTT
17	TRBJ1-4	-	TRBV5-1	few	CASSKQQPGVTNEKLFF	TGCGCCAGCAGCAAACAGCAACCAGGAGTAACTAATGAAAAACTGTTTTTT
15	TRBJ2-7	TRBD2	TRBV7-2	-	CASSPQAGGKYEQYF	TGTGCCAGCAGCCCCCAAGCGGGGGGTAAATACGAGCAGTACTTC
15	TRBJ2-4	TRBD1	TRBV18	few	CASSPKTGGWNIQYF	TGTGCCAGCTCACCGAAGACAGGGGGATGGAACATTCAGTACTTC
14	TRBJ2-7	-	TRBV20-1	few	CSAREGGPTYEQYF	TGCAGTGCTAGAGAGGGGGGGCCAACCTACGAGCAGTACTTC
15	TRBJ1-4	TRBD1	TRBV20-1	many	CSANPLTGYGEKLFF	TGCAGTGCCAACCCCCTGACAGGGTATGGCGAAAAACTGTTTTTT
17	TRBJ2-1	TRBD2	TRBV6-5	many	CASSYVSSGSYYNEQFF	TGTGCCAGCAGTTACGTTTCTAGCGGGAGTTACTACAATGAGCAGTTCTTC
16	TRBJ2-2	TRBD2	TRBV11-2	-	CASSPDAWRELRELFF	TGTGCCAGCAGCCCAGACGCCTGGCGGGAGCTTCGGGAGCTGTTTTTT
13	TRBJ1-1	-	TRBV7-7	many	CASSLEVDTEAFF	TGTGCCAGCAGCTTAGAAGTTGACACTGAAGCTTTCTTT
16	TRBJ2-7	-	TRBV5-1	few	CASSLDGGSRSYEQYF	TGCGCCAGCAGCTTGGATGGGGGTTCCAGGTCCTACGAGCAGTACTTC
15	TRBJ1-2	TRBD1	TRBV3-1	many	CASSPLDRVGYGYTF	TGTGCCAGCAGCCCCCTGGACAGGGTGGGCTATGGCTACACCTTC
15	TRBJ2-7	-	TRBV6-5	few	CASSYSGATAYEQYF	TGTGCCAGCAGTTACTCGGGGGCCACAGCCTACGAGCAGTACTTC
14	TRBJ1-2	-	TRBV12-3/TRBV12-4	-	CASTILGQGHGYTF	TGTGCCAGCACCATCCTGGGCCAGGGACATGGCTACACCTTC
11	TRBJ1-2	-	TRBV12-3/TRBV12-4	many	CASSLGYGYTF	TGTGCCAGCAGCTTGGGGTATGGCTACACCTTC
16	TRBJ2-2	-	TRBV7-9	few	CASSQVADRNTGELFF	TGTGCCAGCAGCCAGGTCGCGGACAGGAACACCGGGGAGCTGTTTTTT
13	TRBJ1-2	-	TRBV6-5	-	CASSYDRIYGYTF	TGTGCCAGCAGTTATGACAGGATCTATGGCTACACCTTC